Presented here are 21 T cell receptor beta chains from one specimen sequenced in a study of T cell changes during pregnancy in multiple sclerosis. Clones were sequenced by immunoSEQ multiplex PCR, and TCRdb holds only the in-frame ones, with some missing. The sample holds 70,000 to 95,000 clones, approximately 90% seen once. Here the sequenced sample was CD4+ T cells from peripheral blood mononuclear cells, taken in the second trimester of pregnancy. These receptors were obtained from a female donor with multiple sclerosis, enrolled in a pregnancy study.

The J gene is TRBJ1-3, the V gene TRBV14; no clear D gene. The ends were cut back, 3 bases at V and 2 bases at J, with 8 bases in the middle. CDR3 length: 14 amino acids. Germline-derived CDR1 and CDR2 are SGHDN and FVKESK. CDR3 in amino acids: CASSQLTAGNTIYF. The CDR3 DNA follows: TGTGCCAGCAGCCAGCTCACAGCTGGAAACACCATATATTTT.

CDR3 loop: CASSPGTAAESSTQYF. The CDR3 DNA reads TGTGCCAGCAGCCCAGGGACTGCCGCCGAATCGTCGACCCAGTACTTC. The chain employs TRBV9 and TRBJ2-5; possibly TRBD2 for D (6 bases). The V gene lost 4 bases and the J gene lost 7 bases, with 23 bases spanning the gap. Germline CDR1 is SGDLS and CDR2 is YYNGEE. The CDR3 length is 16 residues.

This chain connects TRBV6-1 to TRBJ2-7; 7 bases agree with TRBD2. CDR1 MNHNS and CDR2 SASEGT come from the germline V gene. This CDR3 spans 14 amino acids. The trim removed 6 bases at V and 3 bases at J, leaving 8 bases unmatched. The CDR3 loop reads CASRVAGEGYEQYF. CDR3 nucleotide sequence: TGTGCCAGCAGGGTGGCGGGAGAGGGCTACGAGCAGTACTTC.

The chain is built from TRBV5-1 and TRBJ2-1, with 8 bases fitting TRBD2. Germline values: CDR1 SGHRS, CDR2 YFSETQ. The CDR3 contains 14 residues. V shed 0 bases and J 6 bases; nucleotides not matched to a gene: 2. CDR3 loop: CASSLVTSANEQFF. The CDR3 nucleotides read TGCGCCAGCAGCTTGGTGACTAGCGCCAATGAGCAGTTCTTC.

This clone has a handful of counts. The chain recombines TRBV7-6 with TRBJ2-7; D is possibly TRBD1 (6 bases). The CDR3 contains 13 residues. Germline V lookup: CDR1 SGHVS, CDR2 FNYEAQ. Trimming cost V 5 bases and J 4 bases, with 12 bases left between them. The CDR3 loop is CASSRVTGYEQYF. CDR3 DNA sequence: TGTGCCAGCAGCCGCGTTACAGGGTACGAGCAGTACTTC.

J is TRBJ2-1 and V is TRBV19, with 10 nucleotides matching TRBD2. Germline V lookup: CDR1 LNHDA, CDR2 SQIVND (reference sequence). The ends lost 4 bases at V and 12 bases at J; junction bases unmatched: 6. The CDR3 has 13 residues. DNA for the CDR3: TGTGCCAGTAGTAGCGGACTAGCGGTGTCGCAGTTCTTC. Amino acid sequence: CASSSGLAVSQFF.

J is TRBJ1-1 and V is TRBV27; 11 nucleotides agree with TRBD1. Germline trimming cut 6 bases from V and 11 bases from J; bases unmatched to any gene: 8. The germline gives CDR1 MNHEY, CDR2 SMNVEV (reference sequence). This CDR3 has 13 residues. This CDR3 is CASRGGTGGHAFF. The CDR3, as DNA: TGTGCCAGCAGGGGCGGGACAGGGGGTCACGCTTTCTTT.

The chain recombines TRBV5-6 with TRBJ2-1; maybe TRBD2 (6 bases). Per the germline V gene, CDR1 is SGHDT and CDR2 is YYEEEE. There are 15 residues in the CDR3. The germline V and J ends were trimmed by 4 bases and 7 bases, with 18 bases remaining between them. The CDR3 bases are TGTGCCAGCAGCCCCGAGAGTCGGGGGACGAATGAGCAGTTCTTC. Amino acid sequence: CASSPESRGTNEQFF.

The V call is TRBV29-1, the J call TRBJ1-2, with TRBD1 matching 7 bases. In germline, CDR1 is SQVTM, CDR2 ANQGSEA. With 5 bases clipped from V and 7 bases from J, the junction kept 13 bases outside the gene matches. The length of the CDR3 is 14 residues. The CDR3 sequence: CSVPLGTGEAGYTF. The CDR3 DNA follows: TGCAGCGTTCCTCTGGGCACAGGGGAGGCTGGCTACACCTTC.

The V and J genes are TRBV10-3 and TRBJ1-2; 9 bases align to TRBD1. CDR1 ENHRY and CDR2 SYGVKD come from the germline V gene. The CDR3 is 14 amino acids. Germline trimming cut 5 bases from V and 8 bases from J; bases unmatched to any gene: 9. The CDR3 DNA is TGTGCCATCAGTCTCTCGGGACAGGGTGGGGGCTACACCTTC. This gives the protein CAISLSGQGGGYTF.

CDR3 bases: TGCGCCAGCAGTGAAAGGCGGGAGGGCCCTCAGTACGAGCAGTACTTC. Protein: CASSERREGPQYEQYF. The rearrangement uses TRBV10-1 and TRBJ2-7; 9 bases line up with TRBD2. The CDR3 consists of 16 residues. Trimming cost V 3 bases and J 4 bases; bases outside gene matches: 10. CDR1 is WNHNN and CDR2 is SYGVQD in the germline V gene (reference sequence).

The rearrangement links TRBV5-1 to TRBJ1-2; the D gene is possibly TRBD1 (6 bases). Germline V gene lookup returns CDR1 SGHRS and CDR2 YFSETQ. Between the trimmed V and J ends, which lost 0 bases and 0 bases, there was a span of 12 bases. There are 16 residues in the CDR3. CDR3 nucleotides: TGCGCCAGCAGCTTGGGACAGGTCCAAGCTAACTATGGCTACACCTTC. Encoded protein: CASSLGQVQANYGYTF.

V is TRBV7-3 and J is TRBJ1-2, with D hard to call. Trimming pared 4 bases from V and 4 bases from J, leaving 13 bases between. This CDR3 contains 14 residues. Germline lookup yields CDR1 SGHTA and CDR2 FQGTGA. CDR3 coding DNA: TGTGCCAGCAGCTGGTCGGGCGGGAGCTATGGCTACACCTTC. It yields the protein CASSWSGGSYGYTF.

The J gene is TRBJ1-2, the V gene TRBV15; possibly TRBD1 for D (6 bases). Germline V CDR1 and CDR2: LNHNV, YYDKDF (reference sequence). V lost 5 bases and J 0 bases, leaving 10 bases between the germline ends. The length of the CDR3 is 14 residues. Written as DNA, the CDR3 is TGTGCCACCAGCCCACAGGGATCTAACTATGGCTACACCTTC. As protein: CATSPQGSNYGYTF.

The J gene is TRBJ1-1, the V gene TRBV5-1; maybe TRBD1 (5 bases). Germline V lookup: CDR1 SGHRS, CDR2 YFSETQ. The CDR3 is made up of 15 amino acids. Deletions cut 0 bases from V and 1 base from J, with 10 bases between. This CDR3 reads CASSLVPQGNTEAFF. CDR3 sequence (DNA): TGCGCCAGCAGCTTGGTTCCCCAGGGGAACACTGAAGCTTTCTTT. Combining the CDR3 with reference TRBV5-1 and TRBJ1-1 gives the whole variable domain KAGVTQTPRYLIKTRGQQVTLSCSPISGHRSVSWYQQTPGQGLQFLFEYFSETQRNKGNFPGRFSGRQFSNSRSEMNVSTLELGDSALYLCASSLVPQGNTEAFFGQGTRLTVV.

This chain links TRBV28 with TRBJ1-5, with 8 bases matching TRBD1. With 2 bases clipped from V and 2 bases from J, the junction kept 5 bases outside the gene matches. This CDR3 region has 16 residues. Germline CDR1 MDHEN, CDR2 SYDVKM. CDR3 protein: CASSLNWGQGNQPQHF. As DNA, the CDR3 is TGTGCCAGCAGTTTAAATTGGGGACAGGGCAATCAGCCCCAGCATTTT. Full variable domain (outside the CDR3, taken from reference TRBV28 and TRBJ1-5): DVKVTQSSRYLVKRTGEKVFLECVQDMDHENMFWYRQDPGLGLRLIYFSYDVKMKEKGDIPEGYSVSREKKERFSLILESASTNQTSMYLCASSLNWGQGNQPQHFGDGTRLSIL.

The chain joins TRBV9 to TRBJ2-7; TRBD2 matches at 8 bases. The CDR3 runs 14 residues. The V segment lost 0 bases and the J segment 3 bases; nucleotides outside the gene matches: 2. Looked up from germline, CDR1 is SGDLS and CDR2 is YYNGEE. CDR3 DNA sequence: TGTGCCAGCAGCGTAGGCGGGAGGAACTACGAGCAGTACTTC. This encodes CASSVGGRNYEQYF. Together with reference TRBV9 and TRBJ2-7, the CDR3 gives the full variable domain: DSGVTQTPKHLITATGQRVTLRCSPRSGDLSVYWYQQSLDQGLQFLIQYYNGEERAKGNILERFSAQQFPDLHSELNLSSLELGDSALYFCASSVGGRNYEQYFGPGTRLTVT.

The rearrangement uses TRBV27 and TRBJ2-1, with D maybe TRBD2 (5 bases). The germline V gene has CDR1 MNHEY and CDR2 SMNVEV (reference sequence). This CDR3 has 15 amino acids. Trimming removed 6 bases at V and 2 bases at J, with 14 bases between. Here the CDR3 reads CASSPSLPAYNEQFF. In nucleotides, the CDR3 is TGTGCCAGCAGCCCTAGCCTTCCCGCCTACAATGAGCAGTTCTTC.

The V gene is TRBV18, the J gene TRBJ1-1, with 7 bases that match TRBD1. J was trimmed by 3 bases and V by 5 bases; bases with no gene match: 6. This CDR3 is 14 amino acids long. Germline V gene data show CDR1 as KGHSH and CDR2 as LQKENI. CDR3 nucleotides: TGTGCCAGCTCAACCCGGGACAGCGACACTGAAGCTTTCTTT. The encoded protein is CASSTRDSDTEAFF.

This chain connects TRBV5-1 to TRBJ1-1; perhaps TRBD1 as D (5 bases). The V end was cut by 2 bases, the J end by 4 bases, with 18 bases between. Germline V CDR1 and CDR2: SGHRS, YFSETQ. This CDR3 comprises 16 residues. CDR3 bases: TGCGCCAGCAGCTTCAGGGAAGGGTCAGTCGGCACTGAAGCTTTCTTT. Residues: CASSFREGSVGTEAFF.

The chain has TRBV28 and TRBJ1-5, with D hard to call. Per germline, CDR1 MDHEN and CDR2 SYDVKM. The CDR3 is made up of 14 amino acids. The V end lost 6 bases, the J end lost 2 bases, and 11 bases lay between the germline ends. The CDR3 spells CASRPPGGNQPQHF. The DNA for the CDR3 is TGTGCCAGCAGACCGCCCGGGGGCAATCAGCCCCAGCATTTT.